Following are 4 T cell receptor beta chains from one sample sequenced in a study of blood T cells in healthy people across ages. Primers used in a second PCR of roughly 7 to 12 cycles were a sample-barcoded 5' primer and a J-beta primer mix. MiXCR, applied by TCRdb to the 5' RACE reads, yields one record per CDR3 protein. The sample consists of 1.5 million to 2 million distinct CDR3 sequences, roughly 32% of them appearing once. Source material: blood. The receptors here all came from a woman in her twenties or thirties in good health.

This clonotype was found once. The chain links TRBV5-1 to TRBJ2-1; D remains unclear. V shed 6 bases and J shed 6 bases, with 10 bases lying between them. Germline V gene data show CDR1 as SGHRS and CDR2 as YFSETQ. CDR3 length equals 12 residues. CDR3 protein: CASTDGLNEQFF. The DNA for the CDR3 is TGCGCCAGCACCGACGGCCTCAATGAGCAGTTCTTC.

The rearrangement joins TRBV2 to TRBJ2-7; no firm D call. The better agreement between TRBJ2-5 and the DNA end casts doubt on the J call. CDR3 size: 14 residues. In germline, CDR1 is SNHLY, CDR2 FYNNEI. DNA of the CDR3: TGTGCCAGCAGCATAGGACGACAACAAGAGACCCAGTACTTC. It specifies CASSIGRQQETQYF.

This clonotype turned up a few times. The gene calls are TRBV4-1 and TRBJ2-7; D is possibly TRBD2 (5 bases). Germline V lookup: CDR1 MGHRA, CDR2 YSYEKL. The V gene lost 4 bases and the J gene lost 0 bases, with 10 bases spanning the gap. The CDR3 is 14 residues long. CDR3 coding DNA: TGCGCCAGCAGCCTCGGGAAATACTCCTACGAGCAGTACTTC. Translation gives CASSLGKYSYEQYF.

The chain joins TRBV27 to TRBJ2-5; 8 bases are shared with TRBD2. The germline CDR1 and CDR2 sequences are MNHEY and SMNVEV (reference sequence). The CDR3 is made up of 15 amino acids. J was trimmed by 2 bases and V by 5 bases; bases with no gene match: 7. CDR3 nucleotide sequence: TGTGCCAGCAGTCGGACTAGCTGGATGCAAGAGACCCAGTACTTC. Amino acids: CASSRTSWMQETQYF.